These T cell receptor beta chains were read from a single sample in a study of response to subunit inactivated influenza vaccine. One entry per CDR3 protein, called by TCRdb with MiXCR from the RT-PCR reads. Among some 500,000 distinct CDR3 sequences listed, 10% to 15% were seen once. The specimen was PBMCs from blood, collected about 6 weeks after vaccination. These TCRs come from a man aged 45-65 years who received an inactivated influenza vaccine. The CDR3 runs from the conserved cysteine through the conserved F or W. The order of the fields is V gene, J gene, D gene, clone size, CDR3 protein, CDR3 DNA. The D gene is left open where the match is weak. Some rows mark clone size as missing; the rest say once, few, many or name a class of expanded clone.

TRBV6-1,TRBJ2-1,-,few,CASSESFNRGGYNEQFF,TGTGCCAGCAGTGAATCGTTCAACAGGGGGGGCTACAATGAGCAGTTCTTC
TRBV29-1,TRBJ2-1,TRBD2,few,CSVPTSGSHNEQFF,TGCAGCGTTCCGACTAGCGGGTCTCACAATGAGCAGTTCTTC
TRBV7-7,TRBJ2-1,-,-,CASSLAGPQSSYNEQFF,TGTGCCAGCAGCTTAGCGGGACCCCAGAGCTCCTACAATGAGCAGTTCTTC
TRBV7-9,TRBJ2-1,TRBD1,-,CASSLKRTGGRDEQFF,TGTGCCAGCAGCTTAAAGAGGACAGGGGGCCGCGATGAGCAGTTCTTC
TRBV10-3,TRBJ2-7,TRBD2,many,CATMTSGGPYEQYF,TGTGCCACCATGACTAGCGGGGGACCATACGAGCAGTACTTC
TRBV27,TRBJ2-1,-,-,CASQIGTLGGNEQFF,TGTGCCAGCCAAATCGGGACACTCGGAGGCAATGAGCAGTTCTTC
TRBV7-2,TRBJ2-2,-,few,CASRNGHLNNGELFF,TGTGCCAGCAGGAATGGGCACCTTAACAACGGGGAGCTGTTTTTT
TRBV7-6,TRBJ2-7,-,-,CASSARATYEQYF,TGTGCCAGCAGCGCCCGGGCAACTTACGAGCAGTACTTC
TRBV5-1,TRBJ2-5,TRBD2,-,CASSFKRLAGFDGQETQYF,TGCGCCAGCAGCTTTAAACGACTAGCGGGGTTTGACGGGCAAGAGACCCAGTACTTC
TRBV7-2,TRBJ2-1,TRBD1,-,CASSLAGQGENEQFF,TGTGCCAGCAGCTTAGCGGGACAGGGGGAGAATGAGCAGTTCTTC
TRBV5-1,TRBJ1-1,TRBD1,few,CASSRQGGPNTEAFF,TGCGCCAGCAGCCGGCAGGGGGGGCCGAACACTGAAGCTTTCTTT
TRBV29-1,TRBJ1-2,-,many,CSVGGYGYTF,TGCAGCGTTGGAGGGTATGGCTACACCTTC
TRBV12-3/TRBV12-4,TRBJ2-7,TRBD1,-,CASSLGTGRHEQYF,TGTGCCAGCAGCCTTGGGACAGGGAGGCACGAGCAGTACTTC
TRBV20-1,TRBJ2-5,TRBD1,few,CSASRQGQETQYF,TGCAGTGCTTCTCGACAGGGGCAAGAGACCCAGTACTTC
TRBV28,TRBJ1-5,TRBD1,many,CASRVNRGSISHQPQHF,TGTGCCAGCAGGGTTAACAGGGGTAGTATAAGTCATCAGCCCCAGCATTTT
TRBV7-3,TRBJ2-1,TRBD1,many,CASSLWGTGYNEQFF,TGTGCCAGCAGCTTATGGGGGACAGGCTACAATGAGCAGTTCTTC
TRBV5-1,TRBJ2-3,TRBD2,few,CASSLLAGATDTQYF,TGCGCCAGCAGCTTATTAGCGGGGGCCACAGATACGCAGTATTTT
TRBV2,TRBJ2-1,TRBD2,few,CASSFPRGSYNEQFF,TGTGCCAGCAGTTTCCCGCGGGGGTCCTACAATGAGCAGTTCTTC
TRBV12-3/TRBV12-4,TRBJ2-1,-,many,CASRQSAGNEQFF,TGTGCCAGCCGCCAGTCTGCAGGCAATGAGCAGTTCTTC
TRBV20-1,TRBJ2-2,-,many,CSASRTGGELFF,TGCAGTGCTAGCAGGACCGGCGGGGAGCTGTTTTTT
TRBV28,TRBJ1-1,-,-,CASSLHGTGEAFF,TGTGCCAGCAGTTTACACGGGACGGGTGAAGCTTTCTTT
TRBV12-3/TRBV12-4,TRBJ1-5,-,-,CASSQSFSNQPQHF,TGTGCCAGCAGCCAAAGCTTTAGCAATCAGCCCCAGCATTTT
TRBV7-9,TRBJ2-7,-,-,CASGGNEQYF,TGTGCCAGTGGGGGCAACGAGCAGTACTTC
TRBV29-1,TRBJ2-5,TRBD2,few,CSVEKAGVGETQYF,TGCAGCGTTGAGAAGGCGGGAGTAGGGGAGACCCAGTACTTC
TRBV6-1,TRBJ1-6,-,few,CASSGEDSSPLHF,TGTGCCAGCAGTGGGGAGGACAGTTCACCCCTCCACTTT
TRBV5-5,TRBJ2-3,-,-,CASSTDSPPGDTQYF,TGTGCCAGCAGCACGGACAGCCCACCTGGAGATACGCAGTATTTT
TRBV12-3/TRBV12-4,TRBJ2-7,-,-,CASSLNYINEQYF,TGTGCCAGCAGCCTCAACTACATCAACGAGCAGTACTTC
TRBV5-1,TRBJ2-1,-,-,CASPQWQFF,TGCGCCAGCCCACAATGGCAGTTCTTC
TRBV7-2,TRBJ2-1,-,-,CASSTGGSQFF,TGTGCCAGCTCCACTGGGGGTTCGCAGTTCTTC
TRBV7-2,TRBJ2-5,TRBD2,-,CASKDGGSGQETQYF,TGTGCCAGCAAAGACGGTGGTAGCGGGCAAGAGACCCAGTACTTC
TRBV6-5,TRBJ1-6,-,few,CASSYGTAHSPLHF,TGTGCCAGCAGTTACGGCACAGCCCATTCACCCCTCCACTTT
TRBV18,TRBJ2-1,-,-,CASSPRDGPYNEQFF,TGTGCCAGCTCACCCAGGGACGGACCCTACAATGAGCAGTTCTTC
TRBV10-3,TRBJ2-5,-,few,CAISESRVGEETQYF,TGTGCCATCAGTGAGTCCCGTGTGGGGGAAGAGACCCAGTACTTC
TRBV20-1,TRBJ2-2,TRBD2,-,CSARSGLAANTGELFF,TGCAGTGCTAGATCGGGACTAGCAGCCAACACCGGGGAGCTGTTTTTT
TRBV4-1,TRBJ2-7,TRBD1,-,CASSQGGTGLLYEQYF,TGCGCCAGCAGCCAAGGAGGGACAGGCTTACTCTACGAGCAGTACTTC
TRBV20-1,TRBJ2-3,TRBD2,-,CSARDPPGLATDTQYF,TGCAGTGCTAGAGATCCTCCGGGACTAGCAACAGATACGCAGTATTTT
TRBV28,TRBJ2-7,TRBD2,few,CASSFISGGPGYEQYF,TGTGCCAGCAGTTTTATCAGCGGGGGGCCGGGGTACGAGCAGTACTTC
TRBV28,TRBJ2-1,TRBD2,few,CASSWVAGANYNEQFF,TGTGCCAGCAGTTGGGTAGCGGGAGCGAACTACAATGAGCAGTTCTTC
TRBV6-4,TRBJ2-6,-,-,CASSEVSGANVLTF,TGTGCCAGCAGTGAAGTCTCTGGGGCCAACGTCCTGACTTTC
TRBV4-2,TRBJ2-7,TRBD2,-,CASSQEWEGRDEQYF,TGTGCCAGCAGCCAAGAATGGGAGGGTCGGGACGAGCAGTACTTC
TRBV21-1,TRBJ2-4,-,few,CASPDRVAKNIQYF,TGTGCCAGTCCGGACAGGGTAGCCAAAAACATTCAGTACTTC
TRBV28,TRBJ2-1,TRBD2,many,CASSFGGTYLGGEQFF,TGTGCCAGCAGTTTTGGAGGGACCTACCTCGGGGGGGAGCAGTTCTTC
TRBV15,TRBJ1-5,TRBD1,-,CATSGTGSRQPQHF,TGTGCCACCAGCGGGACAGGGAGCCGGCAGCCCCAGCATTTT
TRBV29-1,TRBJ2-3,-,-,CSVEVLLDSSDTQYF,TGCAGCGTTGAAGTCCTCCTCGACAGTTCAGATACGCAGTATTTT
TRBV5-5,TRBJ2-7,-,-,CASSLERVYEQYF,TGTGCCAGCAGCTTGGAACGTGTTTACGAGCAGTACTTC